Included here is one T cell receptor beta chain sequence, with context. What it binds is not known. 13 Jbeta primers and 60 Vbeta primers were used for the PCR. The table came from immunoSEQ multiplex PCR; TCRdb's copy has only in-frame clones and leaves some out. The sample has about 210,000 clones, roughly 82% seen once. This sample was included in a study of cytomegalovirus exposure and HLA in healthy donors. Study observations and caveats: In terms of immune exposure information, only CMV serostatus was available.

The sequenced material came from PBMCs. The TCR comes from a man aged 40-50 years in good health and CMV-seropositive.

The CDR3 protein is CASSHYPQETQYF. CDR3 sequence (DNA): TGTGCCAGCAGCCACTACCCACAAGAGACCCAGTACTTC. The chain couples TRBV27 to TRBJ2-5, with D hard to call. V was clipped by 6 bases and J by 2 bases, with 10 bases between them. The CDR3 length is 13 residues. CDR1 MNHEY and CDR2 SMNVEV come from the germline V gene (reference sequence).